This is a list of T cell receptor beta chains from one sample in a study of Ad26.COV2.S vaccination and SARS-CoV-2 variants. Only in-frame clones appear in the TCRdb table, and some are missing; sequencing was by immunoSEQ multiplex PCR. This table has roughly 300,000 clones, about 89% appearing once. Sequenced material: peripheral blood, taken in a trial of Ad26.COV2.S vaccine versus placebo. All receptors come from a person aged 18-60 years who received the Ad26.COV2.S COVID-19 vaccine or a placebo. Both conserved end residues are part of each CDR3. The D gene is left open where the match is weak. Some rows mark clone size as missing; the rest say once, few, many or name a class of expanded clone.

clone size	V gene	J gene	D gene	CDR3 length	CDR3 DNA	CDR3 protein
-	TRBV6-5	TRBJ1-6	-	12	TGTGCCAGCAGCCTCTATAATTCACCCCTCCACTTT	CASSLYNSPLHF
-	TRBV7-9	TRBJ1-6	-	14	TGTGCCAGCAGCTTGAGTGGGGGATTGTCACCCCTCCACTTT	CASSLSGGLSPLHF
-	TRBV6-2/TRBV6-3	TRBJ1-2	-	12	TGTGCCAGCAGTAACAGCAACTATGGCTACACCTTC	CASSNSNYGYTF
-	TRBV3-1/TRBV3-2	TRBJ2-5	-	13	TGTGCCAGCAGCCAAGATATAGGGGAGACCCAGTACTTC	CASSQDIGETQYF
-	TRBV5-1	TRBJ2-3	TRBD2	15	TGCGCCAGCAGCCAGTCGACTAGCGGTACGGATACGCAGTATTTT	CASSQSTSGTDTQYF
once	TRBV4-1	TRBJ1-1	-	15	TGCGCCAGCAGCCAAGGCTGGGGGGCGAGGGCTGAAGCTTTCTTT	CASSQGWGARAEAFF
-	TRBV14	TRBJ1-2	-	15	TGTGCCAGCAGCCAAGATATAATAAGGGGTTCTGGCTACACCTTC	CASSQDIIRGSGYTF
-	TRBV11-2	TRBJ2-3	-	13	TGTGCCAGCAGCTTAGGGCGCACAGATACGCAGTATTTT	CASSLGRTDTQYF
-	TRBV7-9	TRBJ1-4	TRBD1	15	TGTGCCAGCAGCGCCCGGGACAGGGTCTTAGAAAAACTGTTTTTT	CASSARDRVLEKLFF
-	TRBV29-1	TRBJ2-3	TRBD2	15	TGCAGCGTGGGGTTAGCGGGAGGCCTCGGTGATACGCAGTATTTT	CSVGLAGGLGDTQYF
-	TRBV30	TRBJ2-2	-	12	TGTGCCTGGAGTGGAGCCCCGGGGGAGCTGTTTTTT	CAWSGAPGELFF
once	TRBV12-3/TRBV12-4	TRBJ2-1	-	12	TGTGCCAGCAGCCCCCAGGGCAATGAGCAGTTCTTC	CASSPQGNEQFF
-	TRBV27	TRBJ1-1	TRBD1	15	TGTGCCAGCAGTAATCCCGACAGGGTGAACACTGAAGCTTTCTTT	CASSNPDRVNTEAFF
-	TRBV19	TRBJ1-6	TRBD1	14	TGTGCCAGTAAAGACAGGGCCTGGGATTCACCCCTCCACTTT	CASKDRAWDSPLHF
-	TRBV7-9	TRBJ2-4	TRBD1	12	TGTGCCAGCAGCCCCTCGGACAGGGCCGCAGTCTTC	CASSPSDRAAVF
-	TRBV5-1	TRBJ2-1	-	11	TGCGCCAGCAGAACAGCTAATGAGCAGTTCTTC	CASRTANEQFF
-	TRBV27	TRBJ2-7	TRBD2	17	TGTGCCAGCAGTGGGGCCGGGACTAGCGGGAGTTCCTACGAGCAGTACTTC	CASSGAGTSGSSYEQYF